A single sample gave rise to the 22 T cell receptor beta chains below, sequenced in a study of T cells in Graves' hyperthyroidism and ophthalmopathy. Researchers took RNA transcripts and amplified the TCR beta CDR3 regions from them. First-round RT-PCR with HTBI primers amplified the TCR CDR3 region. TCRdb re-derived calls from the multiplex PCR reads in MiXCR, one entry per CDR3 protein. This table holds a few hundred thousand distinct CDR3 sequences, about 43% found once. Specimen: peripheral blood or thyroid tissue (not recorded which). These receptors all come from an adult woman with Graves' disease, either hyperthyroidism or ophthalmopathy (not recorded which).

This rearrangement joins TRBV29-1 to TRBJ1-5; TRBD1 agrees at 7 bases. V shed 3 bases and J 4 bases; nucleotides not matched to a gene: 3. The CDR3 has 13 residues. Germline V gene sequence: CDR1 SQVTM, CDR2 ANQGSEA. CDR3 nucleotides: TGCAGCGTTGAGGCGACAGGGAATCAGCCCCAGCATTTT. This encodes CSVEATGNQPQHF.

This clonotype was seen at least ten times. V usage is TRBV20-1 and J usage is TRBJ2-7; D may be TRBD1 (5 bases). Germline-derived CDR1 and CDR2 are DFQATT and SNEGSKA (reference sequence). The V end was cut by 6 bases, the J end by 2 bases, with 14 bases between. This CDR3 region has 13 residues. The CDR3 loop is CSAGKGRAYEQYF. The CDR3 nucleotides are TGCAGTGCGGGGAAGGGGCGAGCCTACGAGCAGTACTTC.

In its sample, this clonotype was seen many times. The chain uses TRBV4-2 and TRBJ1-2; TRBD1 aligns across 9 bases. This CDR3 is built from 13 residues. V shed 2 bases and J 6 bases; nucleotides not matched to a gene: 1. Germline V CDR1 and CDR2: LGHNA, YNFKEQ. CDR3 sequence: CASSQRDRDGYTF. In nucleotides, the CDR3 is TGTGCCAGCAGCCAACGGGACAGGGATGGCTACACCTTC.

This clonotype has just a few counts. The chain combines TRBV29-1 with TRBJ2-3; no clear D gene. V lost 0 bases, J lost 4 bases, and 11 bases lay in between. Germline V CDR1 and CDR2: SQVTM, ANQGSEA. The CDR3 is 14 residues long. The CDR3 bases are TGCAGCGTTGAAGAGGATAGGGTGTCAGATACGCAGTATTTT. Amino acid sequence: CSVEEDRVSDTQYF.

This clonotype was recorded a few times. One end of the junction varies from germline; a read error may be responsible. V and J are TRBV10-3 and TRBJ2-6, with 8 bases fitting TRBD1. CDR1 is ENHRY and CDR2 is SYGVKD in the germline V gene. This CDR3 has 13 residues. The CDR3 DNA reads TGTGCCATCAGAGGGCAGGGGGCCTACGTCCTGACTTTC. This translates into CAIRGQGAYVLTF.

This clonotype was seen more than once but under ten times. The chain is built from TRBV15 and TRBJ1-1; D gene ambiguous. Germline loops: CDR1 LNHNV, CDR2 YYDKDF (reference sequence). The V end lost 1 base, the J end lost 4 bases, and 10 bases lay between the germline ends. CDR3 length: 14 residues. For the CDR3, the DNA is TGTGCCACCAGCAGAGTTGAGGGATCCACTGAAGCTTTCTTT. This sequence encodes CATSRVEGSTEAFF.

This clonotype was picked up a small number of times. V usage is TRBV27 and J usage is TRBJ1-1; tentative D call: TRBD1 (5 bases). Trimming cost V 7 bases and J 7 bases, with 25 bases left between them. The CDR3 totals 16 residues. CDR1 is MNHEY and CDR2 is SMNVEV in the germline V gene (reference sequence). CDR3 amino acids: CASILIRGKGNNEAFF. As DNA, the CDR3 is TGTGCCAGCATCCTAATTCGGGGGAAGGGCAATAATGAAGCTTTCTTT.

The chain combines TRBV29-1 with TRBJ1-2; D uncertain. The CDR3 contains 12 residues. Trimming took 1 base from V and 2 from J, leaving 5 bases between them. The germline CDR1 and CDR2 sequences are SQVTM and ANQGSEA. CDR3 loop: CSVEGSNYGYTF. The CDR3 region has the DNA TGCAGCGTTGAAGGGAGCAACTATGGCTACACCTTC.

This clonotype appeared many times. The chain is built from TRBV13 and TRBJ1-1; the D is unclear. Trimming removed 0 bases from V and 7 bases from J, with 6 bases in between. This CDR3 contains 12 residues. Germline CDR1 reads PRHDT; CDR2 reads FYEKMQ (reference sequence). As DNA, the CDR3 is TGTGCCAGCAGCTTAGGGGGTCTTGAAGCTTTCTTT. It yields the protein CASSLGGLEAFF.

The chain carries TRBV12-3 or TRBV12-4 and TRBJ1-1; 11 bases align to TRBD1. Trimming at V came to 3 bases and at J to 7 bases, leaving 4 bases not matched to a gene. This CDR3 is 14 amino acids long. The CDR3 loop is CASSFGTGGFEAFF. CDR3 nucleotide sequence: TGTGCCAGCAGTTTCGGGACAGGGGGATTTGAAGCTTTCTTT.

Turning to this clonotype: Its ends do not fully match the called genes, so a read error is possible. The gene calls are TRBV29-1 and TRBJ1-2; maybe TRBD1 (6 bases). The germline CDR1 and CDR2 sequences are SQVTM and ANQGSEA. This CDR3 region has 11 residues. CDR3 loop: CGVEGRRDNHF. For the CDR3, the DNA is TGCGGCGTTGAAGGCAGAAGGGACAACCACTTC.

A few counts support this clonotype. The chain recombines TRBV3-1 with TRBJ2-7; no reliable D call. The CDR3 has 16 residues. Trimming left V 4 bases short and J 0 bases short, with 16 bases between. Germline values: CDR1 LGHDT, CDR2 YNNKEL (reference sequence). The CDR3 coding sequence is TGTGCCAGCAGCCCACCTTTGAAGGGCGGCTCCTACGAGCAGTACTTC. Its translation: CASSPPLKGGSYEQYF.

To note about this clonotype: Relative to the germline gene, one junction end is altered; a read error may explain this. The CDR3 spells CASSQDLRQGNEQYF. Here the CDR3 DNA reads TGCGCCAGCAGCCAAGATTTGAGACAGGGGAACGAGCAGTACTTC. The chain carries TRBV7-3 and TRBJ2-7; 8 positions match TRBD1. The CDR3 is 15 amino acids. CDR1 and CDR2 (germline): SGHTA, FQGTGA.

Comments on this clonotype: Germline and junction disagree at one end, which may indicate a read error. V and J are TRBV11-2 and TRBJ2-2; D possibly corresponds to TRBD1 (6 bases). There are 16 residues in the CDR3. The germline V gene encodes CDR1 SGHAT and CDR2 FQNNGV. The CDR3: CDSSLNKGGRTGELFF. The CDR3, as DNA: TGTGACAGCAGCCTAAATAAAGGGGGACGGACCGGGGAGCTGTTTTTT.

This clonotype has at least ten counts. This chain connects TRBV2 to TRBJ2-5; TRBD1 matches at 8 bases. The J segment lost 5 bases and the V segment lost 6 bases, leaving 5 bases of the junction unmatched. CDR3 length: 13 amino acids. The germline V gene has CDR1 SNHLY and CDR2 FYNNEI. CDR3 DNA sequence: TGTGCCAGCAGAGACCGGGACAGGGAGACCCAGTACTTC. Translation gives CASRDRDRETQYF.

This clonotype was seen only once. The chain uses TRBV5-1 and TRBJ2-1; 11 bases fit TRBD2. This CDR3 spans 15 amino acids. V lost 3 bases, J lost 5 bases, and 4 bases stayed unmatched. Germline assignment: CDR1 SGHRS and CDR2 YFSETQ. The CDR3 reads CASSWGLADDNEQFF. The CDR3 coding sequence is TGCGCCAGCAGCTGGGGACTAGCGGACGACAATGAGCAGTTCTTC. The entire variable domain, with the rest obtained from reference TRBV5-1 and TRBJ2-1, is as follows: KAGVTQTPRYLIKTRGQQVTLSCSPISGHRSVSWYQQTPGQGLQFLFEYFSETQRNKGNFPGRFSGRQFSNSRSEMNVSTLELGDSALYLCASSWGLADDNEQFFGPGTRLTVL.

This clonotype has a handful of counts. The conserved phenylalanine or tryptophan normally closing the CDR3 is absent here, so this likely arose from a read error. The DNA is left out, because the CDR3 cannot be placed on it with certainty; the CDR3 is given as TCRdb lists it. The chain uses TRBV2 and TRBJ2-2; the table's D gene call, TRBD2, was not cross checked with the DNA. The CDR3 is 8 residues long, counting both termini. Germline V gene data show CDR1 as SNHLY and CDR2 as FYNNEI. CDR3 in amino acids: CASSEGLA.

The chain joins TRBV7-3 to TRBJ1-1, with a tentative D call TRBD1 (5 bases). The CDR3 contains 17 residues. The germline V gene has CDR1 SGHTA and CDR2 FQGTGA. V dropped 4 bases and J dropped 5 bases, with 23 bases sitting between them. The CDR3 DNA reads as TGTGCCAGCAGCTCCGGCAGGAATACCGGGGGTGTTACTGAAGCTTTCTTT. It yields the protein CASSSGRNTGGVTEAFF. The variable domain in full, with the rest retrieved from reference TRBV7-3 and TRBJ1-1, is GAGVSQTPSNKVTEKGKYVELRCDPISGHTALYWYRQSLGQGPEFLIYFQGTGAADDSGLPNDRFFAVRPEGSVSTLKIQRTERGDSAVYLCASSSGRNTGGVTEAFFGQGTRLTVV.

V is TRBV20-1 and J is TRBJ1-4; D is ambiguous. Trimming shortened V by 3 bases and J by 5 bases, and 16 bases separated the two germline ends. Germline CDR1 DFQATT, CDR2 SNEGSKA (reference sequence). The CDR3 is 15 amino acids. CDR3 DNA: TGCAGTGCTAGGAAAGAGGCAGGAAGGAATGAAAAACTGTTTTTT. Translated: CSARKEAGRNEKLFF.

This clonotype was found many times. The chain employs TRBV30 and TRBJ1-4; no clear D gene. Germline V gene data show CDR1 as GTSNPN and CDR2 as SVGIG (reference sequence). The CDR3 covers 13 residues. V was cut by 0 bases and J by 13 bases, with 15 bases left in between. The CDR3 reads CAWSVLEAQPLFF. CDR3 bases: TGTGCCTGGAGTGTACTAGAGGCGCAACCACTGTTTTTT. Full variable domain (rest looked up from reference TRBV30 and TRBJ1-4): SQTIHQWPATLVQPVGSPLSLECTVEGTSNPNLYWYRQAAGRGLQLLFYSVGIGQISSEVPQNLSASRPQDRQFILSSKKLLLSDSGFYLCAWSVLEAQPLFFGSGTQLSVL.

The chain couples TRBV28 to TRBJ2-5; tentative D call: TRBD2 (6 bases). The germline CDR1 and CDR2 sequences are MDHEN and SYDVKM. V shed 5 bases and J shed 2 bases, with 15 bases lying between them. This CDR3 region has 15 residues. CDR3 sequence reads: CASSLAGRKQETQYF. The CDR3 DNA follows: TGTGCCAGCAGTCTCGCGGGGAGGAAACAAGAGACCCAGTACTTC.

This chain uses TRBV10-3 with TRBJ1-4, with TRBD1 matching over 8 bases. V was pared by 10 bases and J by 5 bases, with 15 bases of the junction left unmatched. This CDR3 region has 16 residues. Germline CDR1 and CDR2: ENHRY and SYGVKD. The CDR3 spells CASSRGGTGENEKLFF. DNA of the CDR3: TGTGCCAGCAGCCGTGGTGGGACAGGAGAAAATGAAAAACTGTTTTTT.